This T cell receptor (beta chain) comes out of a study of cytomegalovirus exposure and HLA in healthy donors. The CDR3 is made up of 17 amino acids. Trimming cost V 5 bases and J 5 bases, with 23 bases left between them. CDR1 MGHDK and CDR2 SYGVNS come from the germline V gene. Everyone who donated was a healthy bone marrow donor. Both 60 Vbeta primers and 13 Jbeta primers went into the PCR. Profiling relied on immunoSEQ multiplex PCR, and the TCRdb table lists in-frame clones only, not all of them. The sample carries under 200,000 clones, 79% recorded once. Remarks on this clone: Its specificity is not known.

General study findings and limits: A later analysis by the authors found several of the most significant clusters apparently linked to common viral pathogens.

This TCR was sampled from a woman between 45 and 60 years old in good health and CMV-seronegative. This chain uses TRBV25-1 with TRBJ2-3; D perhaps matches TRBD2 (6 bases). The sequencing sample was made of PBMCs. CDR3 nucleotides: TGTGCCAGCAGTCCCCATGAGGAGGGAGATGTCCGAGATACGCAGTATTTT. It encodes CASSPHEEGDVRDTQYF. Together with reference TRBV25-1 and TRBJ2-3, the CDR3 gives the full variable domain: EADIYQTPRYLVIGTGKKITLECSQTMGHDKMYWYQQDPGMELHLIHYSYGVNSTEKGDLSSESTVSRIRTEHFPLTLESARPSHTSQYLCASSPHEEGDVRDTQYFGPGTRLTVL.